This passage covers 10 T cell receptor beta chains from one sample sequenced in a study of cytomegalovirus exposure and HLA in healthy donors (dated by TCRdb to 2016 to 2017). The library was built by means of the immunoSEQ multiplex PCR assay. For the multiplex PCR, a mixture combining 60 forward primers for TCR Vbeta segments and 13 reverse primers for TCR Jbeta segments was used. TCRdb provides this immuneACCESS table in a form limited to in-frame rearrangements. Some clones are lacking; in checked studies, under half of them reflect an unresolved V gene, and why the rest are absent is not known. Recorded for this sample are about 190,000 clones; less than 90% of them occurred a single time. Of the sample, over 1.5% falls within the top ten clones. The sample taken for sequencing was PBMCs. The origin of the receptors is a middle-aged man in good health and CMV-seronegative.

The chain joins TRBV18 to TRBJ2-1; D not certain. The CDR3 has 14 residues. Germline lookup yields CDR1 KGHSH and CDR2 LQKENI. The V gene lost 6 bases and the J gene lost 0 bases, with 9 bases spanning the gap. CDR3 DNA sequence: TGTGCCAGCTCTGCACAGAGCTCCTACAATGAGCAGTTCTTC. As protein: CASSAQSSYNEQFF.

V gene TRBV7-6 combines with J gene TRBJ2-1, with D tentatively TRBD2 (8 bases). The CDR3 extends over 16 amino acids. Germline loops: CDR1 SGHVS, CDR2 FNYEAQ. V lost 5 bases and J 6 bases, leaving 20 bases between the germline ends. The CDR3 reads CASSPQGGGGRNEQFF. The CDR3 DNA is TGTGCCAGCAGCCCCCAGGGGGGCGGGGGGCGCAATGAGCAGTTCTTC.

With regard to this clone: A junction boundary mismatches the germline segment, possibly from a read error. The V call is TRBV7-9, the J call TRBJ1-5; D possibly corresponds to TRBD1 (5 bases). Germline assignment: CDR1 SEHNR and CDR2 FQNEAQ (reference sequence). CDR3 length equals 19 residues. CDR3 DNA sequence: TGTTCCAGCAGCTTAGTGGGGCCGGGCAGGATTGGGTTCAATCAGCCCCAGCATTTT. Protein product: CSSSLVGPGRIGFNQPQHF.

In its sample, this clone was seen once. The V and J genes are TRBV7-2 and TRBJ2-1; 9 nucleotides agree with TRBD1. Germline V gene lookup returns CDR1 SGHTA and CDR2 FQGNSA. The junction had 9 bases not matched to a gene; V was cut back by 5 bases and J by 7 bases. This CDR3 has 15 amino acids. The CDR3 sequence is CASSPQKQGANEQFF. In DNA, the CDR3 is TGTGCCAGCAGCCCTCAGAAACAGGGGGCAAATGAGCAGTTCTTC.

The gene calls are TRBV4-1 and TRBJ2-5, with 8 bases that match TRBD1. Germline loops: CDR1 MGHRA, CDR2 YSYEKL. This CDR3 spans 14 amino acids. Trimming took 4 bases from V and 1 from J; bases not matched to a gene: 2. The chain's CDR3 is CASSPDRGQETQYF. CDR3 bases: TGCGCCAGCAGCCCCGACAGGGGCCAAGAGACCCAGTACTTC.

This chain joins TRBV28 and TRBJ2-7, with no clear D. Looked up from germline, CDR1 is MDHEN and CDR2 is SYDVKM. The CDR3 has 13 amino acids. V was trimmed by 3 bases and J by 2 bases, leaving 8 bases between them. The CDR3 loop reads CASSFESAYEQYF. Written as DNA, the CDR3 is TGTGCCAGCAGTTTTGAGAGTGCCTACGAGCAGTACTTC.

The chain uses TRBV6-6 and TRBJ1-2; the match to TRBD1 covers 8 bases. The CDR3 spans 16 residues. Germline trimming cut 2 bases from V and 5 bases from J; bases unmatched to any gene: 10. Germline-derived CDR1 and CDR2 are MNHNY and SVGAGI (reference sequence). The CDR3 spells CASSYRRGPAPYGYTF. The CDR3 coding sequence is TGTGCCAGCAGTTACCGCAGGGGGCCTGCTCCGTATGGCTACACCTTC.

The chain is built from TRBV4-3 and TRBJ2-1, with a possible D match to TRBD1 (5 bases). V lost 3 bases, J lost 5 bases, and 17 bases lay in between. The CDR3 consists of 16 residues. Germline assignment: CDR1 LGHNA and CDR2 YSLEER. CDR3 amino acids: CASSHGGHNEHNEQFF. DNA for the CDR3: TGCGCCAGCAGCCATGGCGGACATAACGAACACAATGAGCAGTTCTTC.

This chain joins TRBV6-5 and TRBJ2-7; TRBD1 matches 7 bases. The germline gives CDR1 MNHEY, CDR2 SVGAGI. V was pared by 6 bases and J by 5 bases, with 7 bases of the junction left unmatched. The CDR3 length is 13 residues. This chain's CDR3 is CASRTGSRDEQYF. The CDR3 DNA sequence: TGTGCCAGCAGGACAGGGTCCAGGGACGAGCAGTACTTC.

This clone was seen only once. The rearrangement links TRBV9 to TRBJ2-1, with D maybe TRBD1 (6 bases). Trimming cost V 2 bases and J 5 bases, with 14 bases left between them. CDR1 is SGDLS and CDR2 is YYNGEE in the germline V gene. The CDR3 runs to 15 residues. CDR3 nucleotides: TGTGCCAGCAGCGTTGACTTCAGGGGTCACAATGAGCAGTTCTTC. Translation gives CASSVDFRGHNEQFF.